This passage covers 29 T cell receptor beta chains from one sample sequenced in a study of blood T cell repertoires in COVID-19. Profiled with immunoSEQ multiplex PCR; TCRdb holds only in-frame clones, not every one. The table lists some 190,000 clones, 70% to 90% of them singletons, with 9.5% to 13% in the top ten. Sequenced: peripheral blood. These TCRs come from a human donor with active or convalescent COVID-19. The donor label of this sample is uncertain.

V usage is TRBV6-5 and J usage is TRBJ2-5; 13 nucleotides align to TRBD2. The CDR3 has 14 residues. Germline V CDR1 and CDR2: MNHEY, SVGAGI. The ends lost 7 bases at V and 8 bases at J; junction bases unmatched: 7. CDR3 sequence reads: CASTSGTSGTTQYF. The CDR3 DNA is TGTGCCAGCACTTCCGGGACTAGCGGGACTACCCAGTACTTC.

The CDR3 sequence is CASSLARESNEQFF. CDR3 nucleotide sequence: TGCGCCAGCAGCCTGGCGCGGGAGTCCAATGAGCAGTTCTTC. The chain carries TRBV5-1 and TRBJ2-1; 7 bases match TRBD2. The CDR3 has 14 residues. CDR1 is SGHRS and CDR2 is YFSETQ in the germline V gene. V shed 4 bases and J 6 bases; nucleotides not matched to a gene: 7.

In regard to this clone: This same CDR3 is encoded by further DNA sequences in the sample. The chain carries TRBV7-9 and TRBJ1-1; D gene uncertain. The germline CDR1 and CDR2 sequences are SEHNR and FQNEAQ (reference sequence). This CDR3 is 11 amino acids long. V was trimmed by 8 bases and J by 1 base, leaving 5 bases between them. The CDR3 region is CASSGNTEAFF. The CDR3 DNA reads as TGTGCCAGCTCGGGGAACACTGAAGCTTTCTTT.

The J gene is TRBJ2-1, the V gene TRBV28; 7 bases are shared with TRBD2. This CDR3 is 14 amino acids long. V trimming: 7 bases; J trimming: 7 bases; junction bases outside the gene matches: 10. Germline CDR1 reads MDHEN; CDR2 reads SYDVKM. CDR3 region: CASIYRGGGNEQFF. CDR3 DNA sequence: TGTGCCAGCATCTATCGTGGGGGAGGGAATGAGCAGTTCTTC.

This chain links TRBV15 with TRBJ1-4, with D maybe TRBD1 (6 bases). The CDR3 consists of 14 residues. The germline V gene has CDR1 LNHNV and CDR2 YYDKDF (reference sequence). The ends were cut back, 3 bases at V and 5 bases at J, with 10 bases in the middle. The CDR3 region is CATSSRGLNEKLFF. Here the CDR3 DNA reads TGTGCCACCAGCAGCAGGGGATTGAATGAAAAACTGTTTTTT.

As DNA, the CDR3 is TGCGCCAGCACCAACGAACCGGGAGAGACCCAGTACTTC. Translation gives CASTNEPGETQYF. This chain connects TRBV5-1 to TRBJ2-5; D is undetermined. The CDR3 contains 13 residues. V lost 6 bases, J lost 4 bases, and 13 bases lay in between. Germline-derived CDR1 and CDR2 are SGHRS and YFSETQ.

This chain connects TRBV6-5 to TRBJ2-7; TRBD2 aligns across 8 bases. This CDR3 region has 15 residues. Looked up from germline, CDR1 is MNHEY and CDR2 is SVGAGI. Trimming removed 0 bases from V and 3 bases from J; junction bases left unmatched: 4. Here the CDR3 DNA reads TGTGCCAGCAGTTACTCGACGGGGGGGAACTACGAGCAGTACTTC. It encodes CASSYSTGGNYEQYF.

This clone appeared once. In DNA, the CDR3 is TGTGCCAGCAGGCCTACTAGCGGAGGTACCTACGAGCAGTACTTC. This encodes CASRPTSGGTYEQYF. The chain uses TRBV28 and TRBJ2-7, with TRBD2 matching over 8 bases. The CDR3 spans 15 residues. The germline gives CDR1 MDHEN, CDR2 SYDVKM. V lost 6 bases and J lost 2; bases outside the gene matches: 9.

This clone was seen only once. The chain combines TRBV2 with TRBJ2-7; 8 nucleotides align to TRBD2. V gave up 7 bases and J gave up 1 base; unmatched junction bases: 12. Germline V gene lookup returns CDR1 SNHLY and CDR2 FYNNEI. This CDR3 is 16 amino acids long. DNA for the CDR3: TGTGCCAGCACGCGCCCAGCGGGAGAGGATTCCTACGAGCAGTACTTC. Its protein product is CASTRPAGEDSYEQYF.

The J gene is TRBJ1-2, the V gene TRBV6-5, with no clear D. V was cut by 4 bases and J by 8 bases, with 14 bases left in between. This CDR3 is 13 amino acids long. Germline values: CDR1 MNHEY, CDR2 SVGAGI. The CDR3 bases are TGTGCCAGCAGTTCACTCGAGACATCCGGCTACACCTTC. Translating it yields CASSSLETSGYTF.

This chain links TRBV7-6 with TRBJ2-1; maybe TRBD1 (7 bases). From germline, CDR1 is SGHVS and CDR2 FNYEAQ. This CDR3 spans 16 amino acids. The germline V and J ends were trimmed by 5 bases and 2 bases, with 16 bases remaining between them. The CDR3 here is CASSQTQGGTYNEQFF. The CDR3 bases are TGTGCCAGCAGCCAAACCCAGGGGGGAACCTACAATGAGCAGTTCTTC.

This chain links TRBV5-1 with TRBJ2-7, with D perhaps TRBD1 (5 bases). In germline, CDR1 is SGHRS, CDR2 YFSETQ. The CDR3 spans 12 residues. With 4 bases removed from V and 6 bases from J, the gap between germline ends came to 11 bases. The CDR3 protein is CASSQTGPEQYF. CDR3 bases: TGCGCCAGCAGCCAAACAGGACCCGAGCAGTACTTC.

Only one count was recorded for this clone. The CDR3 DNA sequence: TGTGCCAGTAGTACGGGACACACAACTAATGAAAAACTGTTTTTT. It specifies CASSTGHTTNEKLFF. This chain uses TRBV19 with TRBJ1-4; D possibly corresponds to TRBD1 (6 bases). Germline lookup yields CDR1 LNHDA and CDR2 SQIVND (reference sequence). With 4 bases removed from V and 0 bases from J, the gap between germline ends came to 9 bases. This CDR3 region has 15 residues.

The chain recombines TRBV23-1 with TRBJ1-5; 7 nucleotides match TRBD1. TRBV23-1 is recorded as an ORF, its role being uncertain. The CDR3 is 14 amino acids. V shed 2 bases, J shed 6 bases, and the junction held 4 bases outside the gene matches. This CDR3 reads CASSQRQGGQPQHF. The DNA of the CDR3 is TGCGCCAGCAGTCAACGACAGGGAGGTCAGCCCCAGCATTTT.

V usage is TRBV2 and J usage is TRBJ1-2; no firm D call. The germline V gene encodes CDR1 SNHLY and CDR2 FYNNEI. There are 14 residues in the CDR3. Trimming stripped 3 bases from V and 8 bases from J, with 16 bases between. In DNA, the CDR3 is TGTGCCAGCAGTGAGATCAGAAGCTCCGGGGGCTACACCTTC. As protein: CASSEIRSSGGYTF.

The gene calls are TRBV4-1 and TRBJ2-7; 9 bases are a match to TRBD2. The CDR3 sequence is 19 residues long. V dropped 1 base and J dropped 6; count of bases not matched to a gene: 19. Germline values: CDR1 MGHRA, CDR2 YSYEKL. In DNA, the CDR3 is TGCGCCAGCAGCCAAGGGACGTTAGCGGGAGCTCGATATACCAGCGAGCAGTACTTC. As protein: CASSQGTLAGARYTSEQYF.

CDR3 bases: TGCGCCAGCAGGACAGGGGTTGGACCCCAAGAGACCCAGTACTTC. Translating it yields CASRTGVGPQETQYF. The V gene is TRBV5-1, the J gene TRBJ2-5, with 8 bases aligning to TRBD1. Looked up from germline, CDR1 is SGHRS and CDR2 is YFSETQ. Trimming took 5 bases from V and 1 from J; bases not matched to a gene: 7. The CDR3 totals 15 residues.

Only one count was recorded for this clone. This chain joins TRBV4-3 and TRBJ1-4; D unresolved. This CDR3 is built from 14 residues. The V end lost 1 base, the J end lost 0 bases, and 3 bases lay between the germline ends. CDR1 and CDR2 from the germline V gene are LGHNA and YSLEER. The CDR3 reads CASSQASTNEKLFF. The CDR3 DNA reads as TGCGCCAGCAGCCAAGCCTCAACTAATGAAAAACTGTTTTTT.

This sequence joins TRBV4-2 and TRBJ2-5; no definite D call. This CDR3 contains 17 residues. V lost 1 base and J lost 4, with 19 bases in between. Germline V gene sequence: CDR1 LGHNA, CDR2 YNFKEQ. This chain's CDR3 is CASSQVGDWQGVETQYF. The DNA of the CDR3 is TGTGCCAGCAGCCAAGTCGGCGACTGGCAAGGAGTAGAGACCCAGTACTTC.

J is TRBJ2-3 and V is TRBV21-1; the table's D call of TRBD2 was not tested on the DNA. TRBV21-1 represents a pseudogene. This CDR3 region has 17 residues. The CDR3, as DNA: TGTGCCAGCAGCAAATTCAAAACTAGCGGGGGGTATGATACGCAGTATTTT. Translated, it gives CASSKFKTSGGYDTQYF.

Here the CDR3 DNA reads TGTGCCAGCAGTTTCGCACAGGGGGTGGGAAAACTGTTTTTT. This encodes CASSFAQGVGKLFF. The J gene is TRBJ1-4, the V gene TRBV27; 8 nucleotides match TRBD1. Germline assignment: CDR1 MNHEY and CDR2 SMNVEV (reference sequence). The CDR3 has 14 residues. Losses at the gene ends were 3 bases for V and 10 bases for J; bases not matched to a gene: 7.

The chain has TRBV9 and TRBJ2-3, with 16 bases lining up with TRBD2. V gave up 4 bases and J gave up 3 bases; unmatched junction bases: 5. This CDR3 is 17 amino acids long. Germline CDR1 is SGDLS and CDR2 is YYNGEE. This CDR3 is CASSLGTSGRGTDTQYF. The CDR3 region has the DNA TGTGCCAGCAGCCTCGGGACTAGCGGGAGGGGGACAGATACGCAGTATTTT.

The V gene is TRBV24-1, the J gene TRBJ2-2; TRBD1 aligns across 8 bases. V lost 1 base, J lost 1 base, and 7 bases stayed unmatched. This CDR3 is built from 18 residues. Germline V CDR1 and CDR2: KGHDR, SFDVKD. The DNA of the CDR3 is TGTGCCACCAGTGATTTTCACGGACAGGGCAGGAACACCGGGGAGCTGTTTTTT. It specifies CATSDFHGQGRNTGELFF.

This clone occurred once. The gene calls are TRBV3-1 (or the pseudogene TRBV3-2) and TRBJ2-7; maybe TRBD1 (6 bases). Germline values: CDR1 LGHDT, CDR2 YNNKEL (reference sequence). Trimming took 6 bases from V and 4 from J, leaving 16 bases between them. The length of the CDR3 is 14 residues. Written as DNA, the CDR3 is TGTGCCAGCAGTCTAAAACAGGGACGGTACGAGCAGTACTTC. Its protein product is CASSLKQGRYEQYF.

The V call is TRBV7-2, the J call TRBJ1-4, with a possible D match to TRBD1 (5 bases). From germline, CDR1 is SGHTA and CDR2 FQGNSA. Trimming stripped 4 bases from V and 4 bases from J, with 22 bases between. This CDR3 is 18 amino acids long. The CDR3 spells CASSSTPALTGDNEKLFF. CDR3 sequence (DNA): TGTGCCAGCAGCTCCACCCCAGCCCTTACAGGTGATAATGAAAAACTGTTTTTT. The whole variable domain, filled in from reference TRBV7-2 and TRBJ1-4, reads GAGVSQSPSNKVTEKGKDVELRCDPISGHTALYWYRQSLGQGLEFLIYFQGNSAPDKSGLPSDRFSAERTGGSVSTLTIQRTQQEDSAVYLCASSSTPALTGDNEKLFFGSGTQLSVL.

The chain links TRBV5-1 to TRBJ2-3; 10 bases line up with TRBD2. The trim removed 0 bases at V and 2 bases at J, leaving 3 bases unmatched. The germline gives CDR1 SGHRS, CDR2 YFSETQ. CDR3 length: 16 residues. CDR3 bases: TGCGCCAGCAGCTTGGGGAGCGGGGGGGACACAGATACGCAGTATTTT. Protein product: CASSLGSGGDTDTQYF.

The chain joins TRBV11-3 to TRBJ2-7, with 13 bases aligning to TRBD2. The CDR3 loop spans 15 amino acids. V shed 5 bases and J 7 bases; nucleotides not matched to a gene: 8. The germline gives CDR1 SGHNT, CDR2 YENEEA. The CDR3 sequence is CASSKGLAGVGEQYF. The CDR3 coding sequence is TGTGCCAGCAGCAAAGGACTAGCGGGAGTAGGTGAGCAGTACTTC.

The J gene is TRBJ1-4, the V gene TRBV9; 11 nucleotides line up with TRBD1. V gave up 6 bases and J gave up 7 bases; unmatched junction bases: 8. Germline V gene data show CDR1 as SGDLS and CDR2 as YYNGEE. The CDR3 consists of 15 residues. For the CDR3, the DNA is TGTGCCAGCACCCCGGGACAGGGGGGTCCTGAAAAACTGTTTTTT. Protein product: CASTPGQGGPEKLFF.

This rearrangement joins TRBV7-9 to TRBJ1-2; TRBD1 aligns across 7 bases. This CDR3 region has 15 residues. Germline trimming cut 2 bases from V and 3 bases from J; bases unmatched to any gene: 6. Germline CDR1 SEHNR, CDR2 FQNEAQ (reference sequence). In DNA, the CDR3 is TGTGCCAGCAGCTTACAGGAGGGGGCTGACTATGGCTACACCTTC. Translated: CASSLQEGADYGYTF. The entire variable domain, with the rest obtained from reference TRBV7-9 and TRBJ1-2, is as follows: DTGVSQNPRHKITKRGQNVTFRCDPISEHNRLYWYRQTLGQGPEFLTYFQNEAQLEKSRLLSDRFSAERPKGSFSTLEIQRTEQGDSAMYLCASSLQEGADYGYTFGSGTRLTVV.